The clone carrying this TCR beta chain was recorded only once. This sample stems from a study of blood T cell repertoires in COVID-19. Study-wide context: PBMCs, B-cell-depleted T cells, or T cells provided the cDNA or gDNA that made up the material.

The CDR3 is made up of 12 amino acids. The germline gives CDR1 SGHTA, CDR2 FQGNSA. V was clipped by 5 bases and J by 6 bases; unmatched bases: 1. Per the study methods: The assay estimated nucleated cells by amplifying reference gene primers. The assay was immunoSEQ multiplex PCR, and TCRdb's table has in-frame clones only and misses some. V and J calls and clone size are those listed in that table; D and trimming were worked out from the DNA. The sample lists some 170,000 clones, approximately 90% seen once, with 1.6% in the top ten. This TCR came from a woman aged 45-65 years with acute or convalescent COVID-19. J is TRBJ1-5 and V is TRBV7-2; 7 bases line up with TRBD1. The sequenced material came from peripheral blood. The CDR3 sequence: CASSHRGQPQHF. The CDR3 DNA follows: TGTGCCAGCAGCCACAGGGGTCAGCCCCAGCATTTT.